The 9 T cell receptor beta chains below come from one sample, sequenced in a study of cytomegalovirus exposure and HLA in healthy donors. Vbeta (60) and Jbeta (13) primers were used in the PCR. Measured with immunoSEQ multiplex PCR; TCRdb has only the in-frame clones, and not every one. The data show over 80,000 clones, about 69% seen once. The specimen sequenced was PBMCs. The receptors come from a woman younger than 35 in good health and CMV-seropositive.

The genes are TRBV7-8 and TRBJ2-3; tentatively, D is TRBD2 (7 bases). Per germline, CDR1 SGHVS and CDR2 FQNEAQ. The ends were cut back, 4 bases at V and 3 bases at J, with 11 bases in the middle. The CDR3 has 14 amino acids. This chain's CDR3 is CASSSGGRTDTQYF. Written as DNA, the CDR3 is TGTGCCAGCAGCTCCGGGGGGCGGACAGATACGCAGTATTTT.

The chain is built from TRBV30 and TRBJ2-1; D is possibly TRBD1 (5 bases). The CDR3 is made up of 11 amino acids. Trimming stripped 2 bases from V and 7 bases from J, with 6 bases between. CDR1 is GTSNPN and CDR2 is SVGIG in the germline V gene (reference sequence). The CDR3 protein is CAWSSGNEQFF. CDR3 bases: TGTGCCTGGAGTTCAGGGAATGAGCAGTTCTTC.

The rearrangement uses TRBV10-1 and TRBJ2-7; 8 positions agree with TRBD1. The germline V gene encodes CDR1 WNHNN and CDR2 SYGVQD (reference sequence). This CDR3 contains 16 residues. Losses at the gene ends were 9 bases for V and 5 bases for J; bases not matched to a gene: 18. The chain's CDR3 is CARTLPDRGPTHEQYF. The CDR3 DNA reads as TGCGCCAGGACGCTTCCCGACAGGGGTCCTACCCACGAGCAGTACTTC.

Here the CDR3 DNA reads TGTGCCAGCTCACCTTCCTCGGGTGGGTTCGATGAAAAACTGTTTTTT. Its translation is CASSPSSGGFDEKLFF. The chain has TRBV18 and TRBJ1-4; D is undetermined. This CDR3 has 16 amino acids. Germline-derived CDR1 and CDR2 are KGHSH and LQKENI. Between the trimmed V and J ends, which lost 3 bases and 6 bases, there was a span of 17 bases. Complete variable domain (other parts from reference TRBV18 and TRBJ1-4): NAGVMQNPRHLVRRRGQEARLRCSPMKGHSHVYWYRQLPEEGLKFMVYLQKENIIDESGMPKERFSAEFPKEGPSILRIQQVVRGDSAAYFCASSPSSGGFDEKLFFGSGTQLSVL.

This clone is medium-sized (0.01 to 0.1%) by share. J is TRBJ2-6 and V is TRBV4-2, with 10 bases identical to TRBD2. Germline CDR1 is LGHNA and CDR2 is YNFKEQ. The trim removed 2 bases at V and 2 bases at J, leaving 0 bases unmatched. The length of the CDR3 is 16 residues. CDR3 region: CASSQTSGTGANVLTF. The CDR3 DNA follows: TGTGCCAGCAGCCAAACTAGCGGGACTGGGGCCAACGTCCTGACTTTC.

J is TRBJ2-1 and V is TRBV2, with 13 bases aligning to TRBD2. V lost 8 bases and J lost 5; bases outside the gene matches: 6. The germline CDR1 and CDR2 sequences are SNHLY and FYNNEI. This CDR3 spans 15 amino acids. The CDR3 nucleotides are TGTGCCAGCGGCAAAGGACTAGCGGGGGACAATGAGCAGTTCTTC. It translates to CASGKGLAGDNEQFF. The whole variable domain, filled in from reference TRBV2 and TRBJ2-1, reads EPEVTQTPSHQVTQMGQEVILRCVPISNHLYFYWYRQILGQKVEFLVSFYNNEISEKSEIFDDQFSVERPDGSNFTLKIRSTKLEDSAMYFCASGKGLAGDNEQFFGPGTRLTVL.

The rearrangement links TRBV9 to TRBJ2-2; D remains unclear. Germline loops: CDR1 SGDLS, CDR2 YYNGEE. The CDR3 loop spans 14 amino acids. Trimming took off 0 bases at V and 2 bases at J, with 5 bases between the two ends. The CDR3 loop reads CASSVVSNTGELFF. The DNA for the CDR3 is TGTGCCAGCAGCGTAGTTAGCAACACCGGGGAGCTGTTTTTT.

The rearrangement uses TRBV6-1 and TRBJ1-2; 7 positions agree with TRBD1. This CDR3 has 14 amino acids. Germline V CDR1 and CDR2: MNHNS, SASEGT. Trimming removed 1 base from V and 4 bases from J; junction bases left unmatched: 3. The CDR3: CASSEGQGAYGYTF. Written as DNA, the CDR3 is TGTGCCAGCAGTGAAGGACAGGGAGCCTATGGCTACACCTTC.

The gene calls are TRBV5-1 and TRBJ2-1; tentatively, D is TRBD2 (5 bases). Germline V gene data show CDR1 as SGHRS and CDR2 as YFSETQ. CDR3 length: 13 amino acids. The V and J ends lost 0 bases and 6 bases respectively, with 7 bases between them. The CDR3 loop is CASSLVEGNEQFF. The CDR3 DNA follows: TGCGCCAGCAGCTTGGTAGAGGGCAATGAGCAGTTCTTC.